This T cell receptor beta chain was obtained from a study of early T cells in non-severe SARS-CoV-2 infection. Whole-study context: It was bulk RNA from unsorted whole blood that was sequenced, and the chains were unpaired. General study results and limits: Private and CD4 specificities were missed by VDJdb matching, which favored anti-spike CD8 responses.

The library protocol tagged individual cDNA molecules with unique molecular identifiers. TCRdb analysed the 5' RACE reads with MiXCR anew, one entry per CDR3 protein. Of tens of thousands of distinct CDR3 sequences listed, 14% to 15% were seen once; the top ten hold more than 8.5%. As for this clonotype: Its target is unknown.

V was trimmed by 5 bases and J by 6 bases, leaving 11 bases between them. CDR3 length: 12 amino acids. Sequences were derived from whole blood, sampled at baseline. The TCR was taken from an adult who was a healthcare worker with PCR-confirmed SARS-CoV-2 infection or an uninfected control (not recorded which). The rearrangement joins TRBV12-3 or TRBV12-4 to TRBJ2-7; tentatively, D is TRBD2 (6 bases). CDR3 residues: CASSPSGVEQYF. Here the CDR3 DNA reads TGTGCCAGCAGTCCCTCGGGAGTCGAGCAGTACTTC.